The clone carrying this TCR beta chain occurred many times. This CDR3 region has 21 residues. The ends lost 6 bases at V and 3 bases at J; junction bases unmatched: 23. This specimen comes from a study of T-cell memory formation after mild COVID-19. TCRdb used MiXCR to reprocess the 5' RACE reads, holding one entry per CDR3 protein. The repertoire consists of about 150,000 distinct CDR3 sequences, with about 5.5% occurring once and the leading ten covering roughly 2.1%. The sequence was obtained from an adult woman who had mild COVID-19 (a few samples of this study predate the infection). Cell type and time point are not known. This sequence joins TRBV12-3 or TRBV12-4 and TRBJ2-2, with 9 nucleotides matching TRBD1. The material sequenced was PBMCs or a T cell subset sorted from them (not recorded which). CDR3 residues: CASREVGQGLGASHDTGELFF. The CDR3 bases are TGTGCCAGCAGGGAAGTAGGACAGGGGCTCGGCGCTAGCCACGACACCGGGGAGCTGTTTTTT.